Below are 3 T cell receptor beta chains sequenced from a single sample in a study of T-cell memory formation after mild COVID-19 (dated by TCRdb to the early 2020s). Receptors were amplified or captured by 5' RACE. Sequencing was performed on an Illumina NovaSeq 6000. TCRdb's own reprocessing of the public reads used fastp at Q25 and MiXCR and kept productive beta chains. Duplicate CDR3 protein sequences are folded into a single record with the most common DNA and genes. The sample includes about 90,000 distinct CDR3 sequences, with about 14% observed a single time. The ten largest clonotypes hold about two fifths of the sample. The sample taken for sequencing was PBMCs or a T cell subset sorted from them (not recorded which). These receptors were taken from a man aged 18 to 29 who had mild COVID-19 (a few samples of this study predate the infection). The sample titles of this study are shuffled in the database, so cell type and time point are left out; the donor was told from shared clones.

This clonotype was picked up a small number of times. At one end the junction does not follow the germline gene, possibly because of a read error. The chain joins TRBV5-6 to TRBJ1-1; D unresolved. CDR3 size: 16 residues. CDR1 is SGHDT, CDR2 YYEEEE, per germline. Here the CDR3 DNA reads TGTGCCAGCATCTTGGAAGGGTACGTGACGCCGTCTGAAGCTTTCTTT. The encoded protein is CASILEGYVTPSEAFF.

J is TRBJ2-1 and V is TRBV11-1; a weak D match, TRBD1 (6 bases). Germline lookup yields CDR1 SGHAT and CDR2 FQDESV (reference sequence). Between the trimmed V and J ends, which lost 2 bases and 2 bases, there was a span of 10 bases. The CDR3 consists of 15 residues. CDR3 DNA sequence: TGTGCCAGCAGCTTATCCAGGGGCACCTACAATGAGCAGTTCTTC. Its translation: CASSLSRGTYNEQFF.

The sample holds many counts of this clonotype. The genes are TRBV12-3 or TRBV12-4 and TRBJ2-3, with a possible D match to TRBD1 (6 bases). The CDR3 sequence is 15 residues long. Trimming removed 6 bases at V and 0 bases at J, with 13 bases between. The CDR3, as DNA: TGTGCCAGCAGGAACACAGGGCGTAGCACAGATACGCAGTATTTT. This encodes CASRNTGRSTDTQYF.